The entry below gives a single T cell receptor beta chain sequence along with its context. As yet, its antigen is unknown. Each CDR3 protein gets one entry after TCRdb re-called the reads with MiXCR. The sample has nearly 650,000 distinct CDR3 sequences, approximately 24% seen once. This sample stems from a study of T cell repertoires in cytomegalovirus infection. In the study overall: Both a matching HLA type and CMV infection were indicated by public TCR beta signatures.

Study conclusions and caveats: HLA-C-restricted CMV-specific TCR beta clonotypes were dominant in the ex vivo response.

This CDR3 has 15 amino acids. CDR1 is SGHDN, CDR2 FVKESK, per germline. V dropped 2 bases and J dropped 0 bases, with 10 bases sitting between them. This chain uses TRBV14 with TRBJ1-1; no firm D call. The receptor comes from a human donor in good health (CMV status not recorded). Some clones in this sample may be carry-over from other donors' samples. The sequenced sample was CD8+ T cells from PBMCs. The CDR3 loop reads CASSQTTSMNTEAFF. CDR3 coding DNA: TGTGCCAGCAGCCAAACAACCAGCATGAACACTGAAGCTTTCTTT.